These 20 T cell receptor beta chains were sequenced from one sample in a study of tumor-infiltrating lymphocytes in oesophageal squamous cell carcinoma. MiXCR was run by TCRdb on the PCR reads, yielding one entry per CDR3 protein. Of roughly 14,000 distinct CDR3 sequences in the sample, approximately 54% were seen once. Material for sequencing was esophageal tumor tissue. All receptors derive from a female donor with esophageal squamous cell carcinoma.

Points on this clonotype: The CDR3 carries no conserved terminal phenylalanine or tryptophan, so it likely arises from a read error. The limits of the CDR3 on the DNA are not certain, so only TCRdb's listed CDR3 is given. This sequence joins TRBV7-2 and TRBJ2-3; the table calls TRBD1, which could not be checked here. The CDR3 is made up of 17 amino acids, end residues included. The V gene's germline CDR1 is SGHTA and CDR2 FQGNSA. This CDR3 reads CASSLFQGPSYEQYFGP.

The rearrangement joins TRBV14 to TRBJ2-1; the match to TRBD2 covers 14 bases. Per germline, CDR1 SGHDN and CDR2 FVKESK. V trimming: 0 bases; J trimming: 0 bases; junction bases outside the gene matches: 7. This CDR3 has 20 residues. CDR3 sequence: CASSQDFAGTSGSSYNEQFF. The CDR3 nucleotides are TGTGCCAGCAGCCAAGACTTCGCCGGGACTAGCGGGAGCTCCTACAATGAGCAGTTCTTC. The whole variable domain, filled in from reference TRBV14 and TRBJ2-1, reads EAGVTQFPSHSVIEKGQTVTLRCDPISGHDNLYWYRRVMGKEIKFLLHFVKESKQDESGMPNNRFLAERTGGTYSTLKVQPAELEDSGVYFCASSQDFAGTSGSSYNEQFFGPGTRLTVL.

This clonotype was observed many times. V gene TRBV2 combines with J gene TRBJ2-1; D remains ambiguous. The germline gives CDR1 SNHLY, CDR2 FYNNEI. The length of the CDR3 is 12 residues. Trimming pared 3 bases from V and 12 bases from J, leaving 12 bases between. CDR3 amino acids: CASSDDGWGQFF. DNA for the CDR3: TGTGCCAGCAGTGATGACGGGTGGGGGCAGTTCTTC.

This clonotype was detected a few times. The DNA for the CDR3 is TGTGCCAGCAGTGAATCCTCCAGCGGGGGTTACAATGAGCAGTTCTTC. Translation: CASSESSSGGYNEQFF. The chain combines TRBV6-1 with TRBJ2-1, with 8 bases identical to TRBD2. The CDR3 totals 16 residues. V shed 2 bases and J 4 bases; nucleotides not matched to a gene: 7. Germline CDR1 MNHNS, CDR2 SASEGT.

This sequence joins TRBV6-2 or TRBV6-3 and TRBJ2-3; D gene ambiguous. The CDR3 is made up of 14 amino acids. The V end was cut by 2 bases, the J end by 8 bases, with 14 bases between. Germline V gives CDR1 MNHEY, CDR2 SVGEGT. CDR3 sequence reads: CASSYAQTSGTQYF. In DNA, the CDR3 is TGTGCCAGCAGTTACGCCCAGACCAGTGGTACGCAGTATTTT.

The CDR3 DNA sequence: TGTGCCAGCACCGGCAGCCAATTAGCGGGGACGAACAATGAGCAGTTCTTC. As protein: CASTGSQLAGTNNEQFF. The rearrangement joins TRBV12-3 or TRBV12-4 to TRBJ2-1; 8 nucleotides align to TRBD2. V gave up 7 bases and J gave up 5 bases; unmatched junction bases: 16. This CDR3 comprises 17 residues.

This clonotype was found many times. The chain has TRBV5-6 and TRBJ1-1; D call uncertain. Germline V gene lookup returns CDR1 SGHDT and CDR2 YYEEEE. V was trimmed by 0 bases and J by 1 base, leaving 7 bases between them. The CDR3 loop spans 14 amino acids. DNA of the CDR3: TGTGCCAGCAGCTTGGGGGGAGCGAACACTGAAGCTTTCTTT. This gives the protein CASSLGGANTEAFF.

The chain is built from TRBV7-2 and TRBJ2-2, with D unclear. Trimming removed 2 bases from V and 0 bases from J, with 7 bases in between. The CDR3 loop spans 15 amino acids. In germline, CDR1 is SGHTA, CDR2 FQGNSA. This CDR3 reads CASSLFIANTGELFF. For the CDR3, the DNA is TGTGCCAGCAGCTTATTCATAGCGAACACCGGGGAGCTGTTTTTT. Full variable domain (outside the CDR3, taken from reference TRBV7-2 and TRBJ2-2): GAGVSQSPSNKVTEKGKDVELRCDPISGHTALYWYRQSLGQGLEFLIYFQGNSAPDKSGLPSDRFSAERTGGSVSTLTIQRTQQEDSAVYLCASSLFIANTGELFFGEGSRLTVL.

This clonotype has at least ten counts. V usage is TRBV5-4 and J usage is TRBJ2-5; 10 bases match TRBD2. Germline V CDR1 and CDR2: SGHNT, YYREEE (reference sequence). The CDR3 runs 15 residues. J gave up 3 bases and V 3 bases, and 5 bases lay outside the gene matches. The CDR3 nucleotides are TGTGCCAGCAGCTCTGGGACTAGCGTAGAAGAGACCCAGTACTTC. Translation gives CASSSGTSVEETQYF.

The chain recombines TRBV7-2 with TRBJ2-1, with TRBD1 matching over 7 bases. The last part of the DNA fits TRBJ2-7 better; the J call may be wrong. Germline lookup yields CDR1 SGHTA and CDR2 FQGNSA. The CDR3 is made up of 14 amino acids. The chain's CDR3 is CASSLNRGPYEQYF. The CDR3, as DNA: TGTGCCAGCAGCTTAAACAGGGGCCCCTACGAGCAGTACTTC.

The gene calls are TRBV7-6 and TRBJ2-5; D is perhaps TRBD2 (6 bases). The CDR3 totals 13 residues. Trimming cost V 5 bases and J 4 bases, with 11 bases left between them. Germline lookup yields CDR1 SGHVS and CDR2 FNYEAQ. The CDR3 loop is CASSGGLGETQYF. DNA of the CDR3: TGTGCCAGCAGCGGGGGGTTAGGAGAGACCCAGTACTTC.

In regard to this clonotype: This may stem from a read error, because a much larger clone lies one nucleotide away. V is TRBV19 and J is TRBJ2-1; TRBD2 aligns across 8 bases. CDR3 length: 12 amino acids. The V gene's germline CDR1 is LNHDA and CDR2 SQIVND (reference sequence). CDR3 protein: CASRGGENEQLF. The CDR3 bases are TGTGCCTCACGGGGGGGGGAAAATGAGCAGTTATTC.

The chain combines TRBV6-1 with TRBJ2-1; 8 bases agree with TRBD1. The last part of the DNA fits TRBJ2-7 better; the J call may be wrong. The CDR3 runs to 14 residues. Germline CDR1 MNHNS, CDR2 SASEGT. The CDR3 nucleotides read TGTGCCAGCAGTTACGGACAGGGCGGCGGTGAGCAGTACTTC. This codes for CASSYGQGGGEQYF.

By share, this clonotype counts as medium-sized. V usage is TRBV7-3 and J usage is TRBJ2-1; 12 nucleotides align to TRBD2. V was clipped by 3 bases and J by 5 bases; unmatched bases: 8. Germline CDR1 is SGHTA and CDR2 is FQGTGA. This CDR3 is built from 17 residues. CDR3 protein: CASSFKSGLAGNNEQFF. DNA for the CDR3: TGTGCCAGCAGCTTTAAATCCGGACTAGCGGGAAACAATGAGCAGTTCTTC.

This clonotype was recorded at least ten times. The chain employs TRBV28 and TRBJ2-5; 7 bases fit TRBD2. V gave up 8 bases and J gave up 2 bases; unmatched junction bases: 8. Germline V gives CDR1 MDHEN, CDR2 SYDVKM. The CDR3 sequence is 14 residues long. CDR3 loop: CASSRPSGQETQYF. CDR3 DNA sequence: TGTGCCAGCTCACGGCCTAGCGGACAAGAGACCCAGTACTTC. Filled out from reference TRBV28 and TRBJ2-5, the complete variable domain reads DVKVTQSSRYLVKRTGEKVFLECVQDMDHENMFWYRQDPGLGLRLIYFSYDVKMKEKGDIPEGYSVSREKKERFSLILESASTNQTSMYLCASSRPSGQETQYFGPGTRLLVL.

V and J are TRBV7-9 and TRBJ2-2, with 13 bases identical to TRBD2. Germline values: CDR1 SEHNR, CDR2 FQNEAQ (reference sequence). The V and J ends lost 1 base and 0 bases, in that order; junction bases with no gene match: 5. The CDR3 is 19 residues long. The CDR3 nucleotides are TGTGCCAGCAGCTTAGGTGTGACTAGCGGGAGGACGAACACCGGGGAGCTGTTTTTT. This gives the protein CASSLGVTSGRTNTGELFF.

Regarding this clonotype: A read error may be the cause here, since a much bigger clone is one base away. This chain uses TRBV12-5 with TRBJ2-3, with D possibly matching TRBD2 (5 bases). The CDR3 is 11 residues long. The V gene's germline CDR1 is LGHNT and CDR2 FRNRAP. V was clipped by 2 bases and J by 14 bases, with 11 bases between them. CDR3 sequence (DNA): TGTGCTAGTGGTTTGTCTGGGGAGCTGTATTTT. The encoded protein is CASGLSGELYF.

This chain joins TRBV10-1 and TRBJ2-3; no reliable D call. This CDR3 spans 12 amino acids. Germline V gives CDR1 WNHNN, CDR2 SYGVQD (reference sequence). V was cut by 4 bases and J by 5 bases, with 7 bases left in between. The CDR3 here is CASSVGVDTQYF. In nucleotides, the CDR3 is TGCGCCAGCAGTGTAGGTGTAGATACGCAGTATTTT.

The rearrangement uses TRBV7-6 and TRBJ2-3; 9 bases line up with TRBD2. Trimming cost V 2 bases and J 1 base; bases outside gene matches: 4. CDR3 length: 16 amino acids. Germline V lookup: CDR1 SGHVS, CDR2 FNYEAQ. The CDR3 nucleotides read TGTGCCAGCAGCTTATTGGCGGGAGGGGGCACAGATACGCAGTATTTT. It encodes CASSLLAGGGTDTQYF.

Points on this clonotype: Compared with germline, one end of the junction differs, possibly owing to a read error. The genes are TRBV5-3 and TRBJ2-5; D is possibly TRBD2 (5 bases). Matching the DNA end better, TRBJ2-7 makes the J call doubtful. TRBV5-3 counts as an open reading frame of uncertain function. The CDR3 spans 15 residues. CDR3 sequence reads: CASSFGGPLSYEQYF. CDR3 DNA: TGTGCCAGCAGCTTTGGCGGGCCCCTTTCCTACGAGCAGTACTTC.